The source of this TCR beta chain is a study of post-analysis software for immune sequencing data. Study-wide points: Higher frequency in patients than in controls was seen for about five TRBV segments, with TRBV5-6, TRBV5-1 and TRBV20-1 among them.

Only a few counts were recorded for this clonotype. Its cognate antigen is unknown. V lost 3 bases to trimming and J lost 3 bases; unmatched junction nucleotides: 5. Germline CDR1 and CDR2: SEHNR and FQNEAQ (reference sequence). This CDR3 is 15 amino acids long. Built from TCR beta cDNA, the libraries had unique molecular identifiers in them. T cells numbering roughly 0.95 to 10 million yielded 500,000 or so cDNA molecules. TCRdb processed the PCR reads anew with MiXCR; each CDR3 protein has one entry. Of hundreds of thousands of distinct CDR3 sequences listed, roughly 46% are singletons. Sequencing was carried out using blood. This sequence was found in a girl between 10 and 17 years old with multiple sclerosis. The chain carries TRBV7-9 and TRBJ1-2, with 9 nucleotides matching TRBD1. The CDR3 DNA reads TGTGCCAGCAGCTTTGGAACAGGGGGCGACTATGGCTACACCTTC. Amino acids: CASSFGTGGDYGYTF.